The next 13 T cell receptor beta chains were all read from a single sample in a study of T cell changes during pregnancy in multiple sclerosis. Assay: immunoSEQ multiplex PCR; the TCRdb copy retains only in-frame clones and omits some. Among more than 30,000 clones listed, around 90% were seen once. The sequenced sample was CD4+ T cells from peripheral blood mononuclear cells, obtained in the third trimester of pregnancy. Source of these receptors: a female donor in good health, enrolled as a control in a pregnancy study.

The rearrangement uses TRBV11-2 and TRBJ1-1; TRBD1 aligns across 8 bases. The CDR3 runs to 13 residues. The junction had 4 bases not matched to a gene; V was cut back by 2 bases and J by 8 bases. Germline V lookup: CDR1 SGHAT, CDR2 FQNNGV. The CDR3 DNA sequence: TGTGCCAGCAGCTTACCGGGACAGGTCGAAGCTTTCTTT. Amino acid sequence: CASSLPGQVEAFF. The full variable domain, with the rest looked up from reference TRBV11-2 and TRBJ1-1, is EAGVAQSPRYKIIEKRQSVAFWCNPISGHATLYWYQQILGQGPKLLIQFQNNGVVDDSQLPKDRFSAERLKGVDSTLKIQPAKLEDSAVYLCASSLPGQVEAFFGQGTRLTVV.

J is TRBJ1-2 and V is TRBV6-5, with D possibly matching TRBD1 (5 bases). V lost 0 bases to trimming and J lost 7 bases, with 9 bases between them. CDR3 length equals 13 residues. Germline V gives CDR1 MNHEY, CDR2 SVGAGI. The CDR3 region is CASSYSGGSGYTF. CDR3 DNA sequence: TGTGCCAGCAGTTACTCCGGGGGAAGTGGCTACACCTTC.

The chain links TRBV7-6 to TRBJ2-1; 7 bases are a match to TRBD1. V dropped 5 bases and J dropped 9; count of bases not matched to a gene: 7. The CDR3 spans 13 residues. Germline V lookup: CDR1 SGHVS, CDR2 FNYEAQ. In DNA, the CDR3 is TGTGCCAGCAGCCCGACCCGACAGGGTGAGCAGTTCTTC. Protein product: CASSPTRQGEQFF.

This chain uses TRBV19 with TRBJ2-3, with 7 bases identical to TRBD1. The trim removed 6 bases at V and 2 bases at J, leaving 8 bases unmatched. The CDR3 sequence is 15 residues long. Germline V gives CDR1 LNHDA, CDR2 SQIVND (reference sequence). The CDR3 DNA is TGTGCCAGTAGGTACCCAAGGGGGCCCACAGATACGCAGTATTTT. Amino acids: CASRYPRGPTDTQYF.

As DNA, the CDR3 is TGTGCCAGTAGTATGTTCCTGGACAGGGGAGGCTCCGAGCAGTACTTC. Its protein product is CASSMFLDRGGSEQYF. V and J are TRBV19 and TRBJ2-7; 9 nucleotides match TRBD1. CDR3 size: 16 residues. V lost 3 bases and J lost 6; bases outside the gene matches: 12. In germline, CDR1 is LNHDA, CDR2 SQIVND (reference sequence).

The chain links TRBV18 to TRBJ2-3; D possibly corresponds to TRBD2 (5 bases). V was cut by 4 bases and J by 4 bases, with 21 bases left in between. Germline CDR1 and CDR2: KGHSH and LQKENI. The CDR3 has 17 residues. This chain's CDR3 is CASSLNPSSGRSDTQYF. CDR3 DNA sequence: TGTGCCAGCTCACTCAACCCCTCTTCGGGAAGGTCAGATACGCAGTATTTT.

The chain couples TRBV5-4 to TRBJ2-7; D is uncertain. Per germline, CDR1 SGHNT and CDR2 YYREEE (reference sequence). CDR3 length: 13 residues. Deletions cut 0 bases from V and 5 bases from J, with 9 bases between. The CDR3 sequence: CASSLAFKHEQYF. In DNA, the CDR3 is TGTGCCAGCAGCTTGGCCTTCAAGCACGAGCAGTACTTC.

The J gene is TRBJ1-3, the V gene TRBV5-1; D is ambiguous. Looked up from germline, CDR1 is SGHRS and CDR2 is YFSETQ. Trimming pared 0 bases from V and 0 bases from J, leaving 7 bases between. CDR3 length equals 15 residues. The DNA for the CDR3 is TGCGCCAGCAGCTTGGGACTTTACTCTGGAAACACCATATATTTT. Encoded protein: CASSLGLYSGNTIYF.

This chain connects TRBV5-6 to TRBJ2-5, with a possible D match to TRBD2 (5 bases). The CDR3 runs to 13 residues. Trimming left V 2 bases short and J 5 bases short, with 10 bases between. Germline lookup yields CDR1 SGHDT and CDR2 YYEEEE. This CDR3 reads CASSFGQRETQYF. In DNA form, the CDR3 reads TGTGCCAGCAGCTTCGGTCAGCGGGAGACCCAGTACTTC.

This rearrangement joins TRBV29-1 to TRBJ1-1; weak D call: TRBD1 (5 bases). The CDR3 sequence is 14 residues long. Germline CDR1 SQVTM, CDR2 ANQGSEA. The V and J ends lost 4 bases and 1 base respectively, with 13 bases between them. The CDR3 spells CSVAMGGENTEAFF. The CDR3 DNA sequence: TGCAGCGTTGCTATGGGGGGAGAGAACACTGAAGCTTTCTTT.

V is TRBV30 and J is TRBJ1-5; D gene unclear. The CDR3 length is 14 residues. Per the germline V gene, CDR1 is GTSNPN and CDR2 is SVGIG (reference sequence). The germline V and J ends were trimmed by 5 bases and 7 bases, with 18 bases remaining between them. The CDR3 here is CAWALGGTEQPQHF. Written as DNA, the CDR3 is TGTGCCTGGGCCCTCGGCGGTACGGAGCAGCCCCAGCATTTT. Drawing the rest from reference TRBV30 and TRBJ1-5, the complete variable domain is SQTIHQWPATLVQPVGSPLSLECTVEGTSNPNLYWYRQAAGRGLQLLFYSVGIGQISSEVPQNLSASRPQDRQFILSSKKLLLSDSGFYLCAWALGGTEQPQHFGDGTRLSIL.

This sequence joins TRBV4-2 and TRBJ1-1, with 7 bases lining up with TRBD1. V gave up 0 bases and J gave up 1 base; unmatched junction bases: 5. This CDR3 spans 16 amino acids. Germline assignment: CDR1 LGHNA and CDR2 YNFKEQ. CDR3 in amino acids: CASSQEGDRPNTEAFF. The CDR3 DNA reads as TGTGCCAGCAGCCAAGAGGGGGACAGACCGAACACTGAAGCTTTCTTT.

The chain has TRBV6-1 and TRBJ1-5; D possibly corresponds to TRBD1 (5 bases). V gave up 1 base and J gave up 6 bases, with 16 bases separating them. Germline CDR1 is MNHNS and CDR2 is SASEGT. This CDR3 region has 16 residues. The CDR3 DNA reads TGTGCCAGCAGTGAAGAGGGACGGGCGGGGTCTCAGCCCCAGCATTTT. Translating it yields CASSEEGRAGSQPQHF.